This T cell receptor (beta chain) was identified during a study of shared clonotypes between healthy human individuals (TCRdb year 2020). Looking at the study overall: The cohort included a few men and a couple of women between 18 and 49 years of age. For each donor, CD4 naive and CD4 memory were each given three plates, CD8 naive was given two plates, and CD8 memory was given one plate. To increase sequencing depth and limit assay-specific biases, different laboratories used diverse techniques to prepare libraries and sequence TCR repertoires. Each donor's leukapheresis produced roughly between roughly 0.94 and 9.5 billion PBMCs. To estimate repertoire size and how much clonotypes are shared between individuals, the study performed deep sequencing of blood TCR repertoires from about five healthy adults.

Taken from cysteine to phenylalanine, the CDR3 has 13 residues. Of the read, only the CDR3 DNA is kept; its 39 bases are in frame from base 1. Sequences SGHDT (CDR1) and YYEEEE (CDR2) are obtained from the germline V gene. At the junction V is shortened by 1 base and J by 4 bases, with 8 bases in between. Using the deep immunoSEQ assay, multiplex PCR amplified TCR CDR3 regions from genomic DNA. Extracted genomic DNA from each cell subset was distributed evenly across all wells of several immunoSEQ 96-well plates, and each plate was treated as a replicate. Each replicate PCR for sorted subsets received roughly 200 ng genomic DNA, equal to tens of thousands of T cell genomes. The purified libraries were quantified using a Qubit 3.0 fluorometer, sized with a Bioanalyzer 2100, and then quantified again using the KAPA Library Quantification kit. Every immunoSEQ 96-well plate was sequenced on a dedicated single-read 150-cycle Illumina NextSeq 550 flow cell. As for the original processing: The immunoSEQ output contained only junctional sequences without quality scores, so filtering could not match that applied to full-length reads. To assign V/J genes and CDR3, sequences were annotated against IMGT germline references using PyIR, a Python wrapper for IgBLAST v1.9. Reads with weak V/J assignments (E-value above 1e-6), missing CDR3, stop codons, out-of-frame junctions, or ambiguous translated residues were removed. V3J clonotypes were defined as sequences sharing the same inferred V gene, J gene, and CDR3 amino acid sequence. To compute the percentage overlap between repertoires, the number of shared unique clonotypes was divided by the size of the smaller repertoire. Three approaches were used to assess repertoire richness: RTK rarefaction, the Chao1 estimator, and Recon v2.1 estimates of unobserved clonotypes. For all TCRbeta clonotypes obtained by the gDNA method from a handful of donors, generation probabilities were computed with OLGA. TCRdb re-hosts the immuneACCESS table, in-frame sequences only. Its copies lack some clones; in the studies checked, an unresolved V gene accounts for under half of them, and the cause for the rest is not known. The V and J calls and the clone size are those of that table, but D and trimming were determined from the DNA. Here the sample has some 1,900,000 clones; just under 95% occur a single time. 1% to 1.5% of the sample lies in the top ten.

Findings and caveats that apply to the study as a whole: Because the study included a small number of donors, the genetic and exposure-history diversity represented was limited. Incomplete sequencing was indicated by rarefaction of sorted-subset datasets, despite the large sequencing depth. Compared with non-shared clonotypes, clonotypes shared by all four sorted-subset donors had higher generation probabilities. Pairwise subsampling indicated that sequencing depth was expected to affect the degree of clonotype sharing among donors. Naive subsets generally had larger estimated clonotype richness than memory subsets did. Sampling was restricted to blood, and TCR repertoires in tissue are likely to differ from TCR repertoires in blood. Across a handful of donors, about 4.5% of naive CD4, approximately 3.5% of naive CD8, 2% to 2.5% of memory CD4, and about 0.44% of memory CD8 clonotypes were shared.

This clone was seen just once. Its binding antigen is unknown. It has no much larger one-base neighbor in the sample; base qualities were not kept. The same CDR3 is also encoded by other DNA sequences in this sample. CD8 naive samples consisted of CD45RO-negative cells that were positively selected for CCR7, yielding a CD45RA+CCR7+ population without TemRA cells. Donors were healthy HIV-negative adults with no recently reported acute infections or vaccinations. All donors were Caucasian adults living in Nashville, Tennessee, USA. Blood was collected by leukapheresis, and PBMCs were isolated by Ficoll-Histopaque density gradient centrifugation and then cryopreserved in liquid nitrogen vapor phase. Purity and quantity of every magnetically sorted T cell population were checked by analytical flow cytometry. From each sorted fraction, genomic DNA was isolated and quantified by UV absorbance on a Nanodrop 2000c.

Recombination linked TRBV5-6 to TRBJ1-1; the D gene is unclear. The sequence was obtained from a man in his late teens or twenties in good health. The specimen sequenced was naive CD8+ T cells sorted from blood. The cell subset or site tag for this specimen amounts to: CD45RA+CCR7+. This receptor carries the CDR3 CASSLREGTEAFF. In nucleotide form, the sequence is TGTGCCAGCAGCTTGCGGGAGGGCACTGAAGCTTTCTTT.